The 26 T cell receptor beta chains presented below share a single source sample, sequenced in a study of blood T cell repertoires in COVID-19. The method was immunoSEQ multiplex PCR; TCRdb's version includes in-frame clones alone and lacks a portion of them. This sample yields nearly 200,000 clones, of which more than 70% are seen a single time; 5% to 8% belongs to the top ten. Input material: peripheral blood. These receptors came from a woman aged 40 to 49 who had recovered from COVID-19.

The V gene is TRBV5-1, the J gene TRBJ1-4; possible D gene TRBD1, 6 bases. CDR1 and CDR2 from the germline V gene are SGHRS and YFSETQ. This CDR3 has 14 amino acids. V dropped 4 bases and J dropped 3 bases, with 10 bases sitting between them. The CDR3 nucleotides read TGCGCCAGCAGCCCACAGGGTGCTAATGAAAAACTGTTTTTT. Its protein is CASSPQGANEKLFF.

The chain carries TRBV27 and TRBJ2-4; TRBD2 is a possible D gene (6 bases). The CDR3 has 12 residues. Germline V CDR1 and CDR2: MNHEY, SMNVEV (reference sequence). The V and J ends lost 4 bases and 7 bases respectively, with 8 bases between them. The CDR3 spells CASSSGGNIQYF. The DNA for the CDR3 is TGTGCCAGCAGTTCTGGGGGGAACATTCAGTACTTC.

The chain is built from TRBV25-1 and TRBJ1-2; TRBD1 agrees at 9 bases. The V segment lost 4 bases and the J segment 5 bases; nucleotides outside the gene matches: 17. The germline CDR1 and CDR2 sequences are MGHDK and SYGVNS. This CDR3 region has 18 residues. CDR3 DNA sequence: TGTGCCAGCAGTGTAGTAAACTCGGGACAGGGCATTAAGTATGGCTACACCTTC. It encodes CASSVVNSGQGIKYGYTF.

The chain links TRBV28 to TRBJ2-2, with TRBD1 matching 9 bases. Germline V gene lookup returns CDR1 MDHEN and CDR2 SYDVKM. With 3 bases clipped from V and 5 bases from J, the junction kept 7 bases outside the gene matches. The CDR3 totals 16 residues. CDR3 loop: CASSFPYRGRTGELFF. CDR3 DNA sequence: TGTGCCAGCAGTTTTCCGTACAGGGGGCGAACCGGGGAGCTGTTTTTT. Full variable domain (rest looked up from reference TRBV28 and TRBJ2-2): DVKVTQSSRYLVKRTGEKVFLECVQDMDHENMFWYRQDPGLGLRLIYFSYDVKMKEKGDIPEGYSVSREKKERFSLILESASTNQTSMYLCASSFPYRGRTGELFFGEGSRLTVL.

This chain joins TRBV6-5 and TRBJ1-1; the D is unclear. Germline values: CDR1 MNHEY, CDR2 SVGAGI. This CDR3 spans 14 amino acids. V dropped 3 bases and J dropped 2 bases, with 10 bases sitting between them. CDR3 in DNA: TGTGCCAGCAGTTATGCTGACAAAAACACTGAAGCTTTCTTT. Its protein is CASSYADKNTEAFF.

J is TRBJ2-3 and V is TRBV11-2, with TRBD2 as a possible D gene (6 bases). This CDR3 contains 14 residues. Per the germline V gene, CDR1 is SGHAT and CDR2 is FQNNGV. Trimming took 5 bases from V and 0 from J, leaving 9 bases between them. CDR3 bases: TGTGCCAGCAGCCCAGGAGGGAGCACAGATACGCAGTATTTT. Protein product: CASSPGGSTDTQYF.

The rearrangement links TRBV3-1 (or the pseudogene TRBV3-2) to TRBJ2-3; D is ambiguous. The germline gives CDR1 LGHDT, CDR2 YNNKEL (reference sequence). This CDR3 contains 17 residues. V lost 2 bases, J lost 4 bases, and 19 bases lay in between. CDR3 bases: TGTGCCAGCAGCCAATATTCGTCGACTGTCGGCGCAGATACGCAGTATTTT. Encoded protein: CASSQYSSTVGADTQYF.

The chain links TRBV19 to TRBJ1-5; D perhaps matches TRBD1 (6 bases). Germline V CDR1 and CDR2: LNHDA, SQIVND (reference sequence). The CDR3 loop spans 14 amino acids. V lost 11 bases, J lost 7 bases, and 21 bases lay in between. The CDR3 region is CAGRDIGEGQPQHF. CDR3 nucleotide sequence: TGTGCCGGCCGGGACATTGGAGAGGGGCAGCCCCAGCATTTT.

V gene TRBV5-6 combines with J gene TRBJ1-1; maybe TRBD1 (5 bases). The CDR3 length is 15 residues. The germline V gene encodes CDR1 SGHDT and CDR2 YYEEEE. V lost 3 bases to trimming and J lost 1 base, with 13 bases between them. The CDR3 spells CASSSFPRGNTEAFF. The CDR3 DNA sequence: TGTGCCAGCAGCTCTTTCCCAAGGGGGAACACTGAAGCTTTCTTT. Filled out from reference TRBV5-6 and TRBJ1-1, the complete variable domain reads DAGVTQSPTHLIKTRGQQVTLRCSPKSGHDTVSWYQQALGQGPQFIFQYYEEEERQRGNFPDRFSGHQFPNYSSELNVNALLLGDSALYLCASSSFPRGNTEAFFGQGTRLTVV.

The chain uses TRBV5-8 and TRBJ1-5; 9 bases align to TRBD1. This CDR3 is built from 15 residues. Germline V CDR1 and CDR2: SGHTS, YDEGEE. The J segment lost 6 bases and the V segment lost 4 bases, leaving 8 bases of the junction unmatched. CDR3 sequence (DNA): TGTGCCAGCAGCCCAGGACAGGGGTTGGGTCAGCCCCAGCATTTT. It is translated as CASSPGQGLGQPQHF. The full variable domain, in which reference TRBV5-8 and TRBJ1-5 provide the parts outside the CDR3, is EAGVTQSPTHLIKTRGQQATLRCSPISGHTSVYWYQQALGLGLQFLLWYDEGEERNRGNFPPRFSGRQFPNYSSELNVNALELEDSALYLCASSPGQGLGQPQHFGDGTRLSIL.

The rearrangement uses TRBV28 and TRBJ2-7, with TRBD2 identical over 11 bases. V was pared by 5 bases and J by 3 bases, with 12 bases of the junction left unmatched. The length of the CDR3 is 17 residues. CDR1 and CDR2 (germline): MDHEN, SYDVKM. Here the CDR3 DNA reads TGTGCCAGCAGTCCCGCCGTAACTAGCGGGAGCTTCTACGAGCAGTACTTC. Translating it yields CASSPAVTSGSFYEQYF.

This chain links TRBV5-8 with TRBJ2-1, with D maybe TRBD1 (5 bases). The CDR3 covers 13 residues. Trimming pared 1 base from V and 13 bases from J, leaving 15 bases between. Germline V gene lookup returns CDR1 SGHTS and CDR2 YDEGEE. The CDR3 is CASSLWTQAFQFF. CDR3 sequence (DNA): TGTGCCAGCAGCTTGTGGACACAAGCCTTCCAGTTCTTC. The full variable domain, rest sourced from reference TRBV5-8 and TRBJ2-1, is EAGVTQSPTHLIKTRGQQATLRCSPISGHTSVYWYQQALGLGLQFLLWYDEGEERNRGNFPPRFSGRQFPNYSSELNVNALELEDSALYLCASSLWTQAFQFFGPGTRLTVL.

The CDR3, as DNA: TGTGCCAGCAGCCAAGGGACAACCTATAGCAATCAGCCCCAGCATTTT. Translating gives CASSQGTTYSNQPQHF. The rearrangement uses TRBV16 and TRBJ1-5; perhaps TRBD1 as D (6 bases). This CDR3 is built from 16 residues. V lost 2 bases and J lost 0, with 11 bases in between. Germline loops: CDR1 KGHSY, CDR2 FQNENV.

J is TRBJ2-1 and V is TRBV27, with TRBD2 identical over 12 bases. Germline V gene data show CDR1 as MNHEY and CDR2 as SMNVEV (reference sequence). V shed 5 bases and J 7 bases; nucleotides not matched to a gene: 9. CDR3 length: 16 residues. Here the CDR3 DNA reads TGTGCCAGCAGTCTCCGGACTAGCGGGACATATAATGAGCAGTTCTTC. The encoded protein is CASSLRTSGTYNEQFF.

This clone was detected only a few times. The chain carries TRBV9 and TRBJ1-2; D remains ambiguous. This CDR3 is 14 amino acids long. Trimming took off 4 bases at V and 4 bases at J, with 14 bases between the two ends. From germline, CDR1 is SGDLS and CDR2 YYNGEE. This CDR3 is CASSPGSWSYGYTF. CDR3 DNA sequence: TGTGCCAGCAGCCCCGGGTCATGGAGCTATGGCTACACCTTC.

V is TRBV30 and J is TRBJ1-1; D might be TRBD1 (6 bases). In germline, CDR1 is GTSNPN, CDR2 SVGIG (reference sequence). This CDR3 has 14 residues. The V end was cut by 5 bases, the J end by 3 bases, with 16 bases between. CDR3 sequence: CAWGYRVRDTEAFF. CDR3 in DNA: TGTGCCTGGGGCTACAGGGTGAGGGACACTGAAGCTTTCTTT.

V usage is TRBV5-4 and J usage is TRBJ2-7; 12 bases map to TRBD1. CDR1 SGHNT and CDR2 YYREEE come from the germline V gene (reference sequence). The CDR3 sequence is 15 residues long. V shed 0 bases, J shed 5 bases, and the junction held 3 bases outside the gene matches. This CDR3 reads CASSLGGQGAHEQYF. The DNA for the CDR3 is TGTGCCAGCAGCTTGGGGGGACAGGGGGCCCACGAGCAGTACTTC.

CDR3 DNA sequence: TGTGCCAGCAGTGAGGACAGACCGAACACTGAAGCTTTCTTT. Translation gives CASSEDRPNTEAFF. The chain combines TRBV25-1 with TRBJ1-1; a weak D match, TRBD1 (6 bases). Trimming cost V 3 bases and J 1 base, with 9 bases left between them. The CDR3 contains 14 residues. The germline V gene has CDR1 MGHDK and CDR2 SYGVNS.

This clone was counted once. The V and J genes are TRBV27 and TRBJ2-1; 7 bases map to TRBD2. CDR1 MNHEY and CDR2 SMNVEV come from the germline V gene (reference sequence). The CDR3 is made up of 15 amino acids. After removal of 5 bases from V and 5 bases from J, the junction contained 9 bases not matched to a gene. CDR3 DNA: TGTGCCAGCAGTCGGCTAGCGGAGAACGACAATGAGCAGTTCTTC. It codes for CASSRLAENDNEQFF.

The gene calls are TRBV28 and TRBJ2-7; TRBD2 matches 15 bases. V lost 6 bases and J lost 6; bases outside the gene matches: 15. The germline gives CDR1 MDHEN, CDR2 SYDVKM. This CDR3 is built from 18 residues. The CDR3 DNA sequence: TGTGCCAGCAGCCAGCCTGGACTAGCGGGAGGGCGCTCGGGCGAGCAGTACTTC. It specifies CASSQPGLAGGRSGEQYF.

V is TRBV7-6 and J is TRBJ2-7; TRBD1 agrees at 7 bases. The CDR3 loop spans 15 amino acids. Germline values: CDR1 SGHVS, CDR2 FNYEAQ. V was clipped by 1 base and J by 2 bases; unmatched bases: 5. This CDR3 is CASSLVGTDPYEQYF. The CDR3 nucleotides are TGTGCCAGCAGCTTAGTAGGGACAGACCCCTACGAGCAGTACTTC.

This chain links TRBV6-5 with TRBJ1-1; 8 nucleotides align to TRBD1. This CDR3 contains 13 residues. The germline gives CDR1 MNHEY, CDR2 SVGAGI. The V segment lost 1 base and the J segment 7 bases; nucleotides outside the gene matches: 2. The chain's CDR3 is CASSYYDRGEAFF. CDR3 sequence (DNA): TGTGCCAGCAGTTACTACGACAGGGGTGAAGCTTTCTTT.

The table lists this clone with a few counts. The chain links TRBV28 to TRBJ1-2; D is unresolved. This CDR3 is built from 11 residues. Trimming stripped 6 bases from V and 3 bases from J, with 5 bases between. Germline CDR1 reads MDHEN; CDR2 reads SYDVKM. The DNA of the CDR3 is TGTGCCAGCAGCCTTGACTATGGCTACACCTTC. Its protein is CASSLDYGYTF.

The chain combines TRBV12-3 or TRBV12-4 with TRBJ2-7, with a tentative D call TRBD2 (5 bases). The CDR3 runs 11 residues. Trimming took off 8 bases at V and 9 bases at J, with 14 bases between the two ends. The CDR3 loop reads CASDFRGLQYF. CDR3 DNA sequence: TGTGCCAGCGATTTTCGCGGACTGCAGTACTTC.

This clone was picked up a small number of times. The chain combines TRBV28 with TRBJ1-5, with D possibly TRBD1 on 5 matching bases. The germline V gene encodes CDR1 MDHEN and CDR2 SYDVKM. CDR3 length equals 16 residues. V lost 6 bases, J lost 0 bases, and 15 bases lay in between. As DNA, the CDR3 is TGTGCCAGCAGAGGGGAAAGAAGTTATAGCAATCAGCCCCAGCATTTT. This codes for CASRGERSYSNQPQHF.

This clone was recorded only once. The chain carries TRBV5-6 and TRBJ1-2; 7 bases line up with TRBD1. The length of the CDR3 is 13 residues. Unmatched junction bases numbered 3, after V lost 3 bases and J lost 4 bases. The germline V gene has CDR1 SGHDT and CDR2 YYEEEE. CDR3: CASSSQGPYGYTF. The CDR3 bases are TGTGCCAGCAGCTCACAGGGGCCCTATGGCTACACCTTC.